Each of the 23 T cell receptor beta chains below was sequenced from the same sample in a study of blood T cell repertoires in COVID-19. The assay was immunoSEQ multiplex PCR, and TCRdb's table has in-frame clones only and misses some. Of 110,000 to 150,000 clones in the sample, over 70% were seen once. Material: peripheral blood. Receptors were obtained from a human donor in a cohort sampled during active COVID-19.

CDR3 protein: CSASVGQKTGDYGYTF. The CDR3 nucleotides read TGCAGTGCTAGTGTAGGACAGAAAACAGGGGACTATGGCTACACCTTC. The rearrangement joins TRBV20-1 to TRBJ1-2; 7 bases are a match to TRBD1. V lost 3 bases to trimming and J lost 3 bases; unmatched junction nucleotides: 13. The CDR3 loop spans 16 amino acids. The germline V gene has CDR1 DFQATT and CDR2 SNEGSKA (reference sequence).

The V call is TRBV5-1, the J call TRBJ1-1; D gene unclear. The ends were cut back, 0 bases at V and 4 bases at J, with 10 bases in the middle. Germline CDR1 SGHRS, CDR2 YFSETQ. This CDR3 spans 14 amino acids. CDR3 region: CASSLEAGGTEAFF. CDR3 in DNA: TGCGCCAGCAGCTTGGAAGCTGGAGGCACTGAAGCTTTCTTT. Full variable domain (rest looked up from reference TRBV5-1 and TRBJ1-1): KAGVTQTPRYLIKTRGQQVTLSCSPISGHRSVSWYQQTPGQGLQFLFEYFSETQRNKGNFPGRFSGRQFSNSRSEMNVSTLELGDSALYLCASSLEAGGTEAFFGQGTRLTVV.

V is TRBV27 and J is TRBJ2-5, with a weak D call TRBD1 (6 bases). The CDR3 totals 15 residues. Germline V CDR1 and CDR2: MNHEY, SMNVEV (reference sequence). The V gene lost 6 bases and the J gene lost 5 bases, with 19 bases spanning the gap. CDR3 residues: CASSSTGRGLETQYF. The CDR3 DNA reads TGTGCCAGCAGCTCGACAGGCCGCGGATTGGAGACCCAGTACTTC.

A single count supports this clone. The V call is TRBV2, the J call TRBJ1-6, with D possibly matching TRBD1 (5 bases). Germline V gene lookup returns CDR1 SNHLY and CDR2 FYNNEI. This CDR3 spans 15 amino acids. V was clipped by 2 bases and J by 15 bases, with 20 bases between them. DNA of the CDR3: TGTGCCAGCAGTGAAATTGAGGCAGGGTCCTATAACCTCCACTTT. Translated, it gives CASSEIEAGSYNLHF.

In this sample, this clone turned up a few times. J is TRBJ2-1 and V is TRBV11-2; 9 bases agree with TRBD2. The CDR3 sequence is 16 residues long. Looked up from germline, CDR1 is SGHAT and CDR2 is FQNNGV. V gave up 5 bases and J gave up 8 bases; unmatched junction bases: 13. The CDR3, as DNA: TGTGCCAGCAGCCGATGGGGAGGCGGGGGGGCGGATGAGCAGTTCTTC. Amino acids: CASSRWGGGGADEQFF.

The V gene is TRBV19, the J gene TRBJ2-1; no clear D gene. Germline V lookup: CDR1 LNHDA, CDR2 SQIVND (reference sequence). Trimming pared 9 bases from V and 6 bases from J, leaving 24 bases between. This CDR3 comprises 16 residues. The CDR3 DNA is TGTGCCAGCTCCCTCCCGGGTGTAAATAGAGGCAATGAGCAGTTCTTC. As protein: CASSLPGVNRGNEQFF.

The V gene is TRBV5-5, the J gene TRBJ1-2; D may be TRBD1 (5 bases). Trimming removed 1 base from V and 8 bases from J, with 15 bases in between. Germline lookup yields CDR1 SGHKS and CDR2 YYEKEE (reference sequence). CDR3 length equals 14 residues. CDR3 in amino acids: CASSLYTGPEGYTF. CDR3 coding DNA: TGTGCCAGCAGCTTGTATACAGGACCTGAGGGCTACACCTTC.

This chain links TRBV6-5 with TRBJ1-1; 9 bases agree with TRBD1. The ends lost 11 bases at V and 0 bases at J; junction bases unmatched: 7. The CDR3 loop spans 14 amino acids. CDR1 MNHEY and CDR2 SVGAGI come from the germline V gene. The CDR3 sequence: CARSGTGLNTEAFF. The CDR3 nucleotides read TGTGCCCGCTCCGGGACAGGGCTGAACACTGAAGCTTTCTTT.

The V and J genes are TRBV4-2 and TRBJ2-1; 16 nucleotides align to TRBD2. The germline V gene encodes CDR1 LGHNA and CDR2 YNFKEQ. The CDR3 has 20 amino acids. The ends lost 0 bases at V and 7 bases at J; junction bases unmatched: 12. The DNA for the CDR3 is TGTGCCAGCAGCCAAGAGACCGGGACTAGCGGGAGGGCCGGTAAGAATGAGCAGTTCTTC. As protein: CASSQETGTSGRAGKNEQFF.

The chain links TRBV2 to TRBJ1-3; TRBD1 aligns across 9 bases. This CDR3 contains 15 residues. Germline trimming cut 5 bases from V and 3 bases from J; bases unmatched to any gene: 5. CDR1 is SNHLY, CDR2 FYNNEI, per germline. The CDR3 here is CASSRDRVNGNTIYF. DNA of the CDR3: TGTGCCAGCAGTAGGGACAGGGTTAATGGAAACACCATATATTTT. The variable domain in full, with the rest retrieved from reference TRBV2 and TRBJ1-3, is EPEVTQTPSHQVTQMGQEVILRCVPISNHLYFYWYRQILGQKVEFLVSFYNNEISEKSEIFDDQFSVERPDGSNFTLKIRSTKLEDSAMYFCASSRDRVNGNTIYFGEGSWLTVV.

The genes are TRBV4-3 and TRBJ2-5; TRBD2 matches 11 bases. The CDR3 sequence is 16 residues long. CDR1 is LGHNA and CDR2 is YSLEER in the germline V gene. With V trimmed by 0 bases and J by 5 bases, 5 bases remained unmatched. CDR3: CASSQDSGGAGETQYF. The CDR3 bases are TGCGCCAGCAGCCAAGATAGCGGGGGGGCCGGGGAGACCCAGTACTTC.

The DNA for the CDR3 is TGTGCCAGCACCGGGGGGGCCGTCAATGAGCAGTTCTTC. It encodes CASTGGAVNEQFF. The rearrangement links TRBV7-6 to TRBJ2-1, with 8 bases fitting TRBD2. Germline CDR1 and CDR2: SGHVS and FNYEAQ. The V gene end was trimmed by 7 bases and the J gene end by 6 bases; junction bases not matched to a gene: 5. The CDR3 contains 13 residues. Full variable domain (rest looked up from reference TRBV7-6 and TRBJ2-1): GAGVSQSPRYKVTKRGQDVALRCDPISGHVSLYWYRQALGQGPEFLTYFNYEAQQDKSGLPNDRFSAERPEGSISTLTIQRTEQRDSAMYRCASTGGAVNEQFFGPGTRLTVL.

J is TRBJ1-1 and V is TRBV15, with a tentative D call TRBD1 (5 bases). Trimming shortened V by 1 base and J by 0 bases, and 9 bases separated the two germline ends. Germline V gene lookup returns CDR1 LNHNV and CDR2 YYDKDF (reference sequence). The CDR3 runs to 15 residues. CDR3 region: CATSRAQGMNTEAFF. The CDR3 nucleotides read TGTGCCACCAGCAGAGCCCAGGGCATGAACACTGAAGCTTTCTTT.

The V call is TRBV6-6, the J call TRBJ2-7; possible D gene TRBD1, 6 bases. Trimming stripped 0 bases from V and 2 bases from J, with 8 bases between. This CDR3 is 14 amino acids long. Looked up from germline, CDR1 is MNHNY and CDR2 is SVGAGI (reference sequence). CDR3 coding DNA: TGTGCCAGCAGTTACTCCCAGGGGACCTACGAGCAGTACTTC. This gives the protein CASSYSQGTYEQYF.

Only a few counts were recorded for this clone. This chain connects TRBV5-5 to TRBJ1-1; D is uncertain. The CDR3 has 11 amino acids. Trimming took off 3 bases at V and 12 bases at J, with 12 bases between the two ends. CDR1 SGHKS and CDR2 YYEKEE come from the germline V gene (reference sequence). CDR3 coding DNA: TGTGCCAGCAGCTCCCTCGGACTAACTTTCTTT. It encodes CASSSLGLTFF.

This clone has a single count. V usage is TRBV12-5 and J usage is TRBJ2-3; D possibly corresponds to TRBD1 (6 bases). The V end lost 0 bases, the J end lost 4 bases, and 17 bases lay between the germline ends. Germline-derived CDR1 and CDR2 are LGHNT and FRNRAP. This CDR3 has 17 amino acids. The CDR3 DNA follows: TGTGCTAGTGGTTTGGTCCCGATCGACAGGCGCCCAGATACGCAGTATTTT. This codes for CASGLVPIDRRPDTQYF.

The chain joins TRBV29-1 to TRBJ1-2; a possible D gene is TRBD1 (5 bases). V was trimmed by 4 bases and J by 4 bases, leaving 16 bases between them. The CDR3 contains 14 residues. The V gene's germline CDR1 is SQVTM and CDR2 ANQGSEA. The CDR3 sequence: CSVVGGGGSYGYTF. As DNA, the CDR3 is TGCAGCGTTGTGGGGGGTGGTGGAAGCTATGGCTACACCTTC.

This clone has only one observation. This chain connects TRBV9 to TRBJ2-2; 13 nucleotides match TRBD2. The V gene's germline CDR1 is SGDLS and CDR2 YYNGEE. J lost 5 bases, V lost 4 bases, and 2 bases had no gene match. The CDR3 is 15 residues long. CDR3 sequence: CASSLGLAGTGELFF. The CDR3 nucleotides read TGTGCCAGCAGCCTGGGACTAGCGGGGACCGGGGAGCTGTTTTTT.

The chain recombines TRBV4-1 with TRBJ2-6, with D unclear. Germline V gives CDR1 MGHRA, CDR2 YSYEKL. Trimming left V 0 bases short and J 4 bases short, with 10 bases between. CDR3 length equals 16 residues. The DNA for the CDR3 is TGCGCCAGCAGCCAAGATCGAGCCTCCGGGGCCAACGTCCTGACTTTC. This sequence encodes CASSQDRASGANVLTF.

The CDR3 reads CATSRDLGGVENQPQHF. CDR3 nucleotides: TGTGCCACCAGCAGAGATTTAGGGGGCGTCGAGAATCAGCCCCAGCATTTT. The V call is TRBV15, the J call TRBJ1-5, with 7 bases aligning to TRBD1. The CDR3 has 17 residues. V lost 0 bases, J lost 4 bases, and 9 bases stayed unmatched. Germline lookup yields CDR1 LNHNV and CDR2 YYDKDF (reference sequence).

The genes are TRBV29-1 and TRBJ1-2; 7 bases fit TRBD1. V was clipped by 6 bases and J by 10 bases; unmatched bases: 8. The CDR3 is 11 amino acids. Germline V lookup: CDR1 SQVTM, CDR2 ANQGSEA. The CDR3 DNA reads TGCAGCGTGGCCGACAGGGAAGCCTACACCTTC. Its protein is CSVADREAYTF.

J is TRBJ1-1 and V is TRBV5-8; TRBD1 might be the D (6 bases). V lost 7 bases and J 5 bases, leaving 18 bases between the germline ends. There are 14 residues in the CDR3. Per germline, CDR1 SGHTS and CDR2 YDEGEE. The CDR3 DNA reads TGTGCCAGCTACTCCCGGGGGGCGCCGACTGAAGCTTTCTTT. Protein product: CASYSRGAPTEAFF.

The chain is built from TRBV7-2 and TRBJ2-7, with TRBD1 matching over 8 bases. The CDR3 is 14 residues long. In germline, CDR1 is SGHTA, CDR2 FQGNSA. V gave up 2 bases and J gave up 7 bases; unmatched junction bases: 7. The CDR3 region is CASSLLGQAGEQYF. CDR3 DNA: TGTGCCAGCAGCTTACTGGGACAGGCCGGTGAGCAGTACTTC.